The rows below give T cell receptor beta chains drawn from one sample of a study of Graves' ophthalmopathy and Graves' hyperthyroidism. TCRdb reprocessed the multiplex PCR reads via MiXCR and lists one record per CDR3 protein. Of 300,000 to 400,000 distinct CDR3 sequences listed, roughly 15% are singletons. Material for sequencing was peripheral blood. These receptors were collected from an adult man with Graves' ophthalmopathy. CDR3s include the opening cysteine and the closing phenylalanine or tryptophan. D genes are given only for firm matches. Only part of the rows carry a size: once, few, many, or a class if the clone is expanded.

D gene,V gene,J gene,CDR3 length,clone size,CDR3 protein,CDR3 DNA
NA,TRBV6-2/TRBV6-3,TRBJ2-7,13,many,CASSYSDGAEQYF,TGTGCCAGCAGTTACTCCGATGGGGCCGAGCAGTACTTC
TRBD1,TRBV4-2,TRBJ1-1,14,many,CASSQTTGITEAFF,TGTGCCAGCAGCCAAACGACAGGGATCACTGAAGCTTTCTTT
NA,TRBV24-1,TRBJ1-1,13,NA,CATQARSNTEAFF,TGTGCCACCCAAGCCAGGAGTAACACTGAAGCTTTCTTT
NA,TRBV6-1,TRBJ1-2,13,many,CASTWPQLYGYTF,TGTGCCAGCACGTGGCCTCAGCTCTATGGCTACACCTTC
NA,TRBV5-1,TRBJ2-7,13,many,CASSLWTSYEQYF,TGCGCCAGCAGCTTGTGGACCTCCTACGAGCAGTACTTC
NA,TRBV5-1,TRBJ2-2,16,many,CASSWSRSRVTGELFF,TGCGCCAGCAGCTGGTCCAGATCGAGGGTCACCGGGGAGCTGTTTTTT
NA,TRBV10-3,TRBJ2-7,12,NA,CALGTPSYEQYF,TGTGCCTTAGGGACTCCATCTTACGAGCAGTACTTC
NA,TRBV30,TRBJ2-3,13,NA,CAGRQGGTDTQYF,TGTGCCGGAAGACAGGGAGGAACAGATACGCAGTATTTT
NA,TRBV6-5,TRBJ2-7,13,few,CASSYGSDYEQYF,TGTGCCAGCAGTTATGGGTCGGATTACGAGCAGTACTTC
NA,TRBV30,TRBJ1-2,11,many,CAWSINYGYTF,TGTGCCTGGAGTATAAACTATGGCTACACCTTC
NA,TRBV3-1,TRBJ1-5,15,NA,CASSQDAVSNQPQHF,TGTGCCAGCAGCCAAGATGCGGTTAGCAATCAGCCCCAGCATTTT
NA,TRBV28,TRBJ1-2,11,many,CATNTVRGYTF,TGTGCCACAAACACGGTCCGCGGCTACACCTTC
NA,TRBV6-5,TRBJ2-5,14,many,CASSATGREETQYF,TGTGCTAGCAGCGCGACAGGGAGGGAAGAGACCCAGTACTTC
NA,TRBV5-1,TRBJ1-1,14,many,CASSKGPADTEAFF,TGCGCCAGCAGCAAGGGACCAGCGGACACTGAAGCTTTCTTT
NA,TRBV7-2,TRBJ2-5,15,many,CASSLIRGQPKTQYF,TGTGCCAGCAGCTTAATCCGTGGACAGCCGAAGACCCAGTACTTC
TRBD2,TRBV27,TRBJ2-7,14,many,CASSRQRGGNEQYF,TGTGCCAGCAGTCGCCAGCGGGGGGGCAACGAGCAGTACTTC
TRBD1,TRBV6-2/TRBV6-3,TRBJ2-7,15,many,CASSYSSGQEFEQYF,TGTGCCAGCAGTTACTCCTCGGGACAGGAATTCGAGCAGTACTTC
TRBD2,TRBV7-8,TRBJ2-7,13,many,CASSTRTSLEQYF,TGTGCCAGCAGCACACGGACTAGCTTAGAGCAGTACTTC
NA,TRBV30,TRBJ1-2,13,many,CAWSHQGPEGYTF,TGTGCCTGGAGTCATCAGGGCCCGGAGGGCTACACCTTC
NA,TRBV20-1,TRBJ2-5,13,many,CSAARTDQETQYF,TGCAGTGCTGCCCGGACAGACCAAGAGACCCAGTACTTC
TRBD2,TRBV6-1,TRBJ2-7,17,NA,CASSHGLARGPLREQYF,TGTGCCAGCAGTCATGGACTAGCGCGGGGACCTCTTAGGGAGCAGTACTTC
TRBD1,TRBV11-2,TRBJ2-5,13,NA,CASSGQVQETQYF,TGTGCCAGCTCCGGACAGGTCCAAGAGACCCAGTACTTC